This paragraph reports one T cell receptor beta chain. Sequencing used immunoSEQ multiplex PCR; TCRdb keeps in-frame clones, though not all of them. This sample yields 310,000 or so clones, of which roughly 89% are seen a single time; approximately 6% belongs to the top ten. This sample is part of a study of blood T cell repertoires in COVID-19. Germline-derived CDR1 and CDR2 are DFQATT and SNEGSKA (reference sequence). Trimming took off 4 bases at V and 9 bases at J, with 12 bases between the two ends. The CDR3 contains 11 residues. The sequence was obtained from a woman aged 40 to 55 who had recovered from COVID-19. Material: PBMCs or T cells enriched from blood (not recorded which). The V call is TRBV20-1, the J call TRBJ2-5; TRBD1 might be the D (6 bases). CDR3 nucleotide sequence: TGCAGTGCTAAGGTCCAGGGGCCCCAGTACTTC. Translated, it gives CSAKVQGPQYF.